This TCR beta chain emerged from a study of cytomegalovirus exposure and HLA in healthy donors. Across the study: Earlier, 200 million or so T cells were analyzed, and approximately 110 million unique TCR beta sequences were found among them.

Vbeta (60) and Jbeta (13) primers were used in the PCR. Sequencing was performed with immunoSEQ multiplex PCR; in TCRdb, only in-frame clones are kept and a portion is missing. The ten most abundant clones cover under 2% of a sample with 60,000 to 75,000 clones. The CDR3 contains 13 residues. Trimming removed 3 bases at V and 0 bases at J, with 6 bases between. From germline, CDR1 is MDHEN and CDR2 SYDVKM. The origin of this receptor is a woman aged 25-40 years in good health and CMV-seronegative. The chain has TRBV28 and TRBJ2-7, with D uncertain. The specimen was PBMCs. The CDR3 loop is CASSFSYSYEQYF. In DNA form, the CDR3 reads TGTGCCAGCAGTTTCTCCTACTCCTACGAGCAGTACTTC.